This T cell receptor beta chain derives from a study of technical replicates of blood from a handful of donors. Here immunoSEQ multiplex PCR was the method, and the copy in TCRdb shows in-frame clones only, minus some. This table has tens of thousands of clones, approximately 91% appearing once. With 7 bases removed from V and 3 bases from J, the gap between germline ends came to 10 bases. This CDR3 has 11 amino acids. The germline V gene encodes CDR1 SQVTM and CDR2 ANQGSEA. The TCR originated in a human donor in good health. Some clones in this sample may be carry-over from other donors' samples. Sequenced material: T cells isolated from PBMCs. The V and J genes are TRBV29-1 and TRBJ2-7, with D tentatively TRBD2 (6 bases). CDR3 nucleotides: TGCAGCGCTGGGACTGACTACGAGCAGTACTTC. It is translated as CSAGTDYEQYF.